The source of this TCR beta chain is a study of cytomegalovirus exposure and HLA in healthy donors. Study-level results: The authors enumerated 164 TCR beta chains as linked to cytomegalovirus.

Trimming cost V 2 bases and J 4 bases; bases outside gene matches: 7. This CDR3 has 15 residues. CDR1 is SGHRS, CDR2 YFSETQ, per germline. Assay used: immunoSEQ multiplex PCR; TCRdb lists only in-frame clones, some missing. The table includes some 130,000 clones, around 89% detected once. A note on this clone: What it binds is not known.

Sequenced input: PBMCs. This TCR was recovered from a woman between 18 and 29 years old in good health and CMV-seropositive. This rearrangement joins TRBV5-1 to TRBJ1-2; 8 nucleotides match TRBD1. The CDR3 DNA reads TGCGCCAGCAGCTTAACTACAGGGGGGGGCTATGGCTACACCTTC. It yields the protein CASSLTTGGGYGYTF. The entire variable domain, with the rest obtained from reference TRBV5-1 and TRBJ1-2, is as follows: KAGVTQTPRYLIKTRGQQVTLSCSPISGHRSVSWYQQTPGQGLQFLFEYFSETQRNKGNFPGRFSGRQFSNSRSEMNVSTLELGDSALYLCASSLTTGGGYGYTFGSGTRLTVV.